This TCR beta chain was recovered during a study of radiotherapy plus CTLA-4 blockade in lung cancer. About the study: Disease control was achieved by around 30% of patients, and objective responses by about 19%.

General study points: Blood-borne expansion of tumor-derived TCR clones followed radiotherapy plus ipilimumab. With interferon-beta, early dynamics of blood T cell clones were reported to best predict response.

Receiving focal radiation plus CTLA-4 blockade with ipilimumab were patients who had chemo-refractory metastatic non-small-cell lung cancer. For this clone: No antigen is known for it.

TCRdb keeps only in-frame clones here, not all; method: immunoSEQ multiplex PCR. The profile shows about 88,000 clones, less than 80% of them singletons. The ends lost 3 bases at V and 4 bases at J; junction bases unmatched: 8. Germline CDR1 SGDLS, CDR2 YYNGEE. The CDR3 length is 17 residues. The chain is built from TRBV9 and TRBJ2-1, with 12 bases lining up with TRBD2. This TCR came from a human donor with non-small cell lung cancer that progressed on radiotherapy plus ipilimumab. Specimen: peripheral blood, collected from a patient treated with radiotherapy plus ipilimumab. This CDR3 is CASSGTSGVPGYNEQFF. CDR3 bases: TGTGCCAGCAGCGGGACTAGCGGGGTTCCCGGATACAATGAGCAGTTCTTC.